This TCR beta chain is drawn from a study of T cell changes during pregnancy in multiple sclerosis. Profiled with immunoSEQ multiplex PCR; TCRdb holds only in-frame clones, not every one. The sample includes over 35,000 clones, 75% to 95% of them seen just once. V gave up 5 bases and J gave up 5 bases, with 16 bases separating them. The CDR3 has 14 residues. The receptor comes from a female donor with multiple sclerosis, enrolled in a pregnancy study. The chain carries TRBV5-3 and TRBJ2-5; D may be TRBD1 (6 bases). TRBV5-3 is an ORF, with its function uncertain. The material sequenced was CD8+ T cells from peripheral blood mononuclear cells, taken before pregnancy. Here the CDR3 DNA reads TGTGCCAGAAGATCCCGGGACACTAAGGAGACCCAGTACTTC. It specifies CARRSRDTKETQYF.